The 11 T cell receptor beta chains in this list originate from one sample, sequenced in a study of shared clonotypes between healthy human individuals. CD45RO-negative cells were positively selected for CCR7, leaving out terminally differentiated effector memory CD45RA+ cells. Repertoires were generated with immunoSEQ multiplex PCR, while TCRdb's copy carries only in-frame clones and drops some. The table lists about 820,000 clones, roughly 92% of them singletons. Material: naive CD8+ T cells sorted from blood. All receptors derive from a man aged 25 to 45 in good health.

This clone is a singleton in its sample. An end of the junction does not agree with germline; a read error may underlie this. The V gene is TRBV5-8, the J gene TRBJ2-7, with a possible D match to TRBD1 (6 bases). The length of the CDR3 is 12 residues. Germline V gene sequence: CDR1 SGHTS, CDR2 YDEGEE. CDR3 nucleotide sequence: TGTGCCAGCAGCTTGAGACAGGCGCCTTTCCCCTTC. Its translation is CASSLRQAPFPF.

This chain connects TRBV13 to TRBJ2-2; D perhaps matches TRBD2 (5 bases). V lost 4 bases, J lost 7 bases, and 7 bases lay in between. There are 12 residues in the CDR3. Per the germline V gene, CDR1 is PRHDT and CDR2 is FYEKMQ (reference sequence). CDR3 DNA sequence: TGTGCCAGCAGCTCCGGGGTCGGGGAGCTGTTTTTT. Translation: CASSSGVGELFF. Based on the CDR3 plus reference TRBV13 and TRBJ2-2, the full variable domain is AAGVIQSPRHLIKEKRETATLKCYPIPRHDTVYWYQQGPGQDPQFLISFYEKMQSDKGSIPDRFSAQQFSDYHSELNMSSLELGDSALYFCASSSGVGELFFGEGSRLTVL.

V is TRBV4-1 and J is TRBJ2-7; D remains ambiguous. The CDR3 has 12 amino acids. Germline V gives CDR1 MGHRA, CDR2 YSYEKL. Deletions cut 0 bases from V and 7 bases from J, with 7 bases between. This chain's CDR3 is CASSQDPAEQYF. For the CDR3, the DNA is TGCGCCAGCAGCCAAGATCCCGCAGAGCAGTACTTC.

This chain joins TRBV27 and TRBJ2-7; D gene uncertain. This CDR3 spans 13 amino acids. The V gene's germline CDR1 is MNHEY and CDR2 SMNVEV (reference sequence). V lost 2 bases and J 3 bases, leaving 8 bases between the germline ends. DNA of the CDR3: TGTGCCAGCAGTTTAACTTTACGCTACGAGCAGTACTTC. Amino acid sequence: CASSLTLRYEQYF.

This chain uses TRBV7-2 with TRBJ2-3; 7 bases match TRBD1. Trimming took 5 bases from V and 2 from J; bases not matched to a gene: 7. CDR1 SGHTA and CDR2 FQGNSA come from the germline V gene. The CDR3 loop spans 15 amino acids. The CDR3 protein is CASSATGFYTDTQYF. The CDR3 DNA is TGTGCCAGCAGCGCGACAGGGTTCTACACAGATACGCAGTATTTT.

This chain uses TRBV7-9 with TRBJ2-3, with 10 bases that match TRBD2. Per the germline V gene, CDR1 is SEHNR and CDR2 is FQNEAQ (reference sequence). Losses at the gene ends were 2 bases for V and 1 base for J; bases not matched to a gene: 6. The CDR3 consists of 17 residues. As DNA, the CDR3 is TGTGCCAGCAGCTTACTAGCGGGAGATGTAGGCACAGATACGCAGTATTTT. Translated: CASSLLAGDVGTDTQYF.

The chain carries TRBV25-1 and TRBJ2-7, with D tentatively TRBD2 (5 bases). Trimming removed 8 bases at V and 4 bases at J, with 12 bases between. Germline-derived CDR1 and CDR2 are MGHDK and SYGVNS. There are 12 residues in the CDR3. CDR3 residues: CASSSGVYEQYF. The DNA for the CDR3 is TGTGCCAGCTCGAGCGGAGTTTACGAGCAGTACTTC.

The count of this clone is one. The chain is built from TRBV5-5 and TRBJ2-1; possible D gene TRBD1, 6 bases. Trimming stripped 0 bases from V and 2 bases from J, with 18 bases between. The germline V gene encodes CDR1 SGHKS and CDR2 YYEKEE (reference sequence). The CDR3 covers 18 residues. Here the CDR3 reads CASSLVGADGEPYNEQFF. The CDR3 DNA follows: TGTGCCAGCAGCTTGGTGGGGGCCGACGGCGAGCCCTACAATGAGCAGTTCTTC.

The gene calls are TRBV10-2 and TRBJ2-3, with a possible D match to TRBD2 (6 bases). The length of the CDR3 is 13 residues. Germline V gene lookup returns CDR1 WSHSY and CDR2 SAAADI. V gave up 6 bases and J gave up 1 base, with 8 bases separating them. CDR3: CASRDYGTDTQYF. CDR3 bases: TGCGCCAGCAGGGACTATGGCACAGATACGCAGTATTTT.

In this sample, this clone turned up a few times. This chain links TRBV10-3 with TRBJ1-1; no reliable D call. Germline-derived CDR1 and CDR2 are ENHRY and SYGVKD. The CDR3 has 14 residues. Trimming shortened V by 5 bases and J by 2 bases, and 12 bases separated the two germline ends. In DNA form, the CDR3 reads TGTGCCATCAGTCTAGACCCTTTCAACACTGAAGCTTTCTTT. It codes for CAISLDPFNTEAFF.

This rearrangement joins TRBV27 to TRBJ2-2; D possibly uses TRBD1 or TRBD2 (5 bases each). V lost 6 bases and J 4 bases, leaving 12 bases between the germline ends. This CDR3 has 14 amino acids. Germline V gene lookup returns CDR1 MNHEY and CDR2 SMNVEV (reference sequence). The CDR3, as DNA: TGTGCCAGCAGCGAGGGACCGGGCACCGGGGAGCTGTTTTTT. It encodes CASSEGPGTGELFF.